This T cell receptor (beta chain) was sequenced for a study of blood T cell repertoires in COVID-19. Study as a whole: COVID-19 samples collected from the United States, Italy and Spain covered acute and convalescent phases. From T cells, B-cell-depleted T cells, or PBMCs came the material, which was cDNA or gDNA.

Only in-frame clones appear in the TCRdb table, and some are missing; sequencing was by immunoSEQ multiplex PCR. The sample shows around 230,000 clones, more than 80% of them seen only once. Trimming cost V 0 bases and J 0 bases, with 11 bases left between them. CDR3 length equals 16 residues. Germline-derived CDR1 and CDR2 are WNHNN and SYGVQD (reference sequence). This clone was recorded once. The source is a man younger than 40 who had recovered from COVID-19. The specimen was peripheral blood. V and J are TRBV10-1 and TRBJ1-1; D call uncertain. Written as DNA, the CDR3 is TGCGCCAGCAGTGAGTCTCGAGCTTTAATGAACACTGAAGCTTTCTTT. Encoded protein: CASSESRALMNTEAFF.